Listed here are 16 T cell receptor beta chains from one sample, sequenced in a study of shared clonotypes between healthy human individuals. The table came from immunoSEQ multiplex PCR; TCRdb's copy has only in-frame clones and leaves some out. The sample has about 470,000 clones; around 79% are singletons. Sequenced sample: PBMCs. Receptors were obtained from a woman in her thirties or forties in good health. Some clones in this sample may be carry-over from other donors' samples.

V and J are TRBV11-3 and TRBJ1-1; D not resolved. The CDR3 loop spans 14 amino acids. Trimming stripped 4 bases from V and 4 bases from J, with 13 bases between. Germline-derived CDR1 and CDR2 are SGHNT and YENEEA. CDR3 bases: TGTGCCAGCAGCTCCCATGGGGAATCCACTGAAGCTTTCTTT. Translation gives CASSSHGESTEAFF.

Concerning this clone itself: Other nucleotide sequences in the sample specify the same CDR3. The chain links TRBV4-1 to TRBJ2-7, with 12 bases fitting TRBD2. Germline V gene sequence: CDR1 MGHRA, CDR2 YSYEKL. V lost 1 base to trimming and J lost 2 bases; unmatched junction nucleotides: 0. The CDR3 runs 15 residues. The CDR3 sequence: CASSQGLAGAYEQYF. CDR3 in DNA: TGCGCCAGCAGCCAAGGACTAGCGGGAGCCTACGAGCAGTACTTC.

This clone was observed once. This chain joins TRBV19 and TRBJ1-5; 9 bases match TRBD1. V lost 7 bases to trimming and J lost 5 bases; unmatched junction nucleotides: 9. The CDR3 is 15 amino acids. Germline V gene sequence: CDR1 LNHDA, CDR2 SQIVND (reference sequence). CDR3 sequence (DNA): TGTGCCAGTACCGAAGGGACAGGGCGGGATCAGCCCCAGCATTTT. Its protein is CASTEGTGRDQPQHF.

The V gene is TRBV5-5, the J gene TRBJ2-4; D unresolved. The length of the CDR3 is 14 residues. Germline V lookup: CDR1 SGHKS, CDR2 YYEKEE (reference sequence). V gave up 0 bases and J gave up 1 base, with 5 bases separating them. The CDR3 is CASSLDAAKNIQYF. CDR3 bases: TGTGCCAGCAGCTTGGACGCCGCCAAAAACATTCAGTACTTC.

The chain carries TRBV27 and TRBJ1-2; the match to TRBD1 covers 7 bases. The CDR3 covers 15 residues. Germline CDR1 is MNHEY and CDR2 is SMNVEV (reference sequence). J lost 4 bases, V lost 2 bases, and 7 bases had no gene match. The DNA of the CDR3 is TGTGCCAGCAGTTTAGAACCGGACAGGCCCTATGGCTACACCTTC. This sequence encodes CASSLEPDRPYGYTF.

This sequence joins TRBV19 and TRBJ1-2, with no clear D. The V gene's germline CDR1 is LNHDA and CDR2 SQIVND (reference sequence). This CDR3 is 13 amino acids long. V was shortened by 2 bases and J by 8 bases, with 12 bases between the two germline ends. CDR3 DNA: TGTGCCAGTAGTATATCCTCGGGGTACGGCTACACCTTC. As protein: CASSISSGYGYTF.

The rearrangement uses TRBV6-6 and TRBJ1-2, with unresolved D. Germline lookup yields CDR1 MNHNY and CDR2 SVGAGI (reference sequence). V gave up 0 bases and J gave up 8 bases, with 13 bases separating them. The CDR3 runs to 14 residues. As DNA, the CDR3 is TGTGCCAGCAGTTACTCTGACGGGAATCGGGGCTACACCTTC. It encodes CASSYSDGNRGYTF.

This clone was observed a single time. This CDR3 reads CASSPTRPGANVLTF. DNA of the CDR3: TGTGCCAGCAGCCCAACCCGGCCTGGGGCCAACGTCCTGACTTTC. This chain links TRBV11-2 with TRBJ2-6; D is uncertain. The CDR3 is 15 amino acids. Germline loops: CDR1 SGHAT, CDR2 FQNNGV. Trimming took off 5 bases at V and 2 bases at J, with 10 bases between the two ends.

This clone was recorded only once. The J gene is TRBJ2-1, the V gene TRBV4-1; 8 nucleotides match TRBD2. This CDR3 comprises 15 residues. Germline V gene data show CDR1 as MGHRA and CDR2 as YSYEKL. V was pared by 4 bases and J by 5 bases, with 7 bases of the junction left unmatched. The CDR3 spells CASSRVAGPNNEQFF. CDR3 in DNA: TGCGCCAGCAGCCGAGTAGCGGGGCCGAACAATGAGCAGTTCTTC.

Ten or more counts support this clone. The V call is TRBV6-1, the J call TRBJ2-2, with D uncertain. This CDR3 contains 15 residues. In germline, CDR1 is MNHNS, CDR2 SASEGT. Trimming shortened V by 6 bases and J by 4 bases, and 15 bases separated the two germline ends. CDR3 protein: CASRTSVAATGELFF. The CDR3, as DNA: TGTGCCAGCAGGACCTCGGTCGCGGCCACCGGGGAGCTGTTTTTT.

The J gene is TRBJ1-2, the V gene TRBV5-1, with TRBD1 identical over 8 bases. V lost 2 bases, J lost 7 bases, and 4 bases stayed unmatched. Germline V lookup: CDR1 SGHRS, CDR2 YFSETQ. CDR3 length: 13 amino acids. CDR3 sequence: CASSLQGVAGYTF. In DNA form, the CDR3 reads TGCGCCAGCAGCTTACAGGGGGTCGCTGGCTACACCTTC.

The chain uses TRBV9 and TRBJ2-3; TRBD2 matches at 8 bases. CDR3 length equals 18 residues. Germline V gives CDR1 SGDLS, CDR2 YYNGEE. J was trimmed by 3 bases and V by 2 bases; bases with no gene match: 14. The CDR3 DNA follows: TGTGCCAGCAGCGTCTTCACTAGCGGACTAGTAGGTACAGATACGCAGTATTTT. As protein: CASSVFTSGLVGTDTQYF.

The chain combines TRBV21-1 with TRBJ2-7. TRBV21-1 is assigned pseudogene status. The CDR3 loop spans 11 amino acids. The CDR3: CASTQNGEQYF. CDR3 DNA: TGTGCCAGCACCCAAAATGGCGAGCAGTACTTC.

The rearrangement joins TRBV7-8 to TRBJ2-1; either TRBD1 or TRBD2 may fit D (5 bases each). CDR1 is SGHVS and CDR2 is FQNEAQ in the germline V gene. V gave up 5 bases and J gave up 0 bases, with 14 bases separating them. The CDR3 has 16 residues. CDR3 in amino acids: CASSLAAGTSYNEQFF. CDR3 nucleotides: TGTGCCAGCAGCCTGGCTGCAGGGACCTCCTACAATGAGCAGTTCTTC.

There are a few counts of this clone. The J gene is TRBJ2-7, the V gene TRBV4-2, with a weak D call TRBD2 (5 bases). Germline values: CDR1 LGHNA, CDR2 YNFKEQ. The CDR3 totals 14 residues. V was shortened by 1 base and J by 3 bases, with 10 bases between the two germline ends. The CDR3 sequence is CASSQGSGSYEQYF. In DNA form, the CDR3 reads TGTGCCAGCAGCCAAGGGTCGGGAAGCTACGAGCAGTACTTC.

A few counts support this clone. V usage is TRBV15 and J usage is TRBJ2-7; perhaps TRBD1 as D (5 bases). Germline CDR1 reads LNHNV; CDR2 reads YYDKDF (reference sequence). V was pared by 0 bases and J by 3 bases, with 12 bases between. This CDR3 is built from 15 residues. The CDR3 loop is CATSRDPRVGYEQYF. The CDR3 region has the DNA TGTGCCACCAGCAGAGATCCCAGGGTAGGCTACGAGCAGTACTTC. The whole variable domain, filled in from reference TRBV15 and TRBJ2-7, reads DAMVIQNPRYQVTQFGKPVTLSCSQTLNHNVMYWYQQKSSQAPKLLFHYYDKDFNNEADTPDNFQSRRPNTSFCFLDIRSPGLGDTAMYLCATSRDPRVGYEQYFGPGTRLTVT.